This T cell receptor (beta chain) was recovered during a study of blood T cell repertoires in COVID-19. Study as a whole: Acute and convalescent COVID-19 samples came from the United States, Italy and Spain. T cells, B-cell-depleted T cells, or PBMCs provided the cDNA or gDNA that served as material.

Authors' data handling: Nucleated cell counts were estimated from reference gene primer amplification. The data were produced by immunoSEQ multiplex PCR, yet TCRdb's version contains in-frame clones alone and is incomplete. The V and J calls and clone size are taken from that table; D and trimming were inferred from the DNA. This table holds more than 200,000 clones, about 87% found once. This clonotype was obtained from a man between 65 and 85 years old with acute or convalescent COVID-19. Sequenced material: peripheral blood.

CDR3 loop: CASSENGGYGYTF. In nucleotides, the CDR3 is TGTGCCAGCAGTGAAAACGGGGGCTATGGCTACACCTTC. The V call is TRBV6-1, the J call TRBJ1-2; TRBD1 might be the D (5 bases). There are 13 residues in the CDR3. With 2 bases removed from V and 4 bases from J, the gap between germline ends came to 8 bases. The germline gives CDR1 MNHNS, CDR2 SASEGT.